These 22 T cell receptor beta chains originate from one sample sequenced in a study of cytomegalovirus exposure and HLA in healthy donors. Use of 60 Vbeta and 13 Jbeta primers characterized the PCR. Some clones are missing from TCRdb's copy, which holds only in-frame ones; the method was immunoSEQ multiplex PCR. The table has more than 150,000 clones, about three quarters seen once. The sequencing input was PBMCs. These receptors all stem from a man between 18 and 35 years old in good health and CMV-seronegative.

This clone was detected once. The chain has TRBV4-3 and TRBJ1-3; D remains unclear. The V end lost 0 bases, the J end lost 0 bases, and 9 bases lay between the germline ends. The CDR3 runs 16 residues. Per the germline V gene, CDR1 is LGHNA and CDR2 is YSLEER. CDR3 loop: CASSQEWPLSGNTIYF. The CDR3 DNA reads TGCGCCAGCAGCCAAGAGTGGCCGCTCTCTGGAAACACCATATATTTT.

V gene TRBV4-2 combines with J gene TRBJ2-3; 16 bases align to TRBD2. The length of the CDR3 is 17 residues. Germline trimming cut 5 bases from V and 6 bases from J; bases unmatched to any gene: 8. The V gene's germline CDR1 is LGHNA and CDR2 YNFKEQ. The CDR3: CASSDGTSGGARDTQYF. Here the CDR3 DNA reads TGTGCCAGCAGCGACGGGACTAGCGGGGGGGCAAGGGATACGCAGTATTTT.

The chain uses TRBV4-3 and TRBJ1-2, with 9 bases aligning to TRBD1. The germline gives CDR1 LGHNA, CDR2 YSLEER. This CDR3 region has 16 residues. Germline trimming cut 4 bases from V and 2 bases from J; bases unmatched to any gene: 8. This chain's CDR3 is CASSLSPGTGNYGYTF. The CDR3 DNA follows: TGCGCCAGCAGCCTAAGTCCCGGGACAGGGAACTATGGCTACACCTTC.

The chain links TRBV6-5 to TRBJ2-1; 7 bases are a match to TRBD2. Germline V gives CDR1 MNHEY, CDR2 SVGAGI. With V trimmed by 1 base and J by 6 bases, 9 bases remained unmatched. The CDR3 loop spans 16 amino acids. The CDR3 DNA reads TGTGCCAGCAGTTACTGGCGACTAGCTAGGGGCAATGAGCAGTTCTTC. Its translation: CASSYWRLARGNEQFF.

The chain recombines TRBV25-1 with TRBJ2-1, with TRBD1 matching over 10 bases. The CDR3 spans 18 residues. From germline, CDR1 is MGHDK and CDR2 SYGVNS. V was clipped by 0 bases and J by 4 bases; unmatched bases: 9. The CDR3 protein is CASSEYFTGTGEYNEQFF. CDR3 DNA sequence: TGTGCCAGCAGTGAATACTTTACCGGGACAGGGGAATACAATGAGCAGTTCTTC.

This clone was detected only a few times. The chain recombines TRBV25-1 with TRBJ2-5; D might be TRBD1 (6 bases). CDR1 and CDR2 from the germline V gene are MGHDK and SYGVNS. This CDR3 region has 15 residues. Trimming cost V 2 bases and J 5 bases, with 15 bases left between them. This CDR3 is CASSELPGVRETQYF. The DNA for the CDR3 is TGTGCCAGCAGTGAACTGCCAGGGGTTCGGGAGACCCAGTACTTC.

V is TRBV15 and J is TRBJ1-2, with 7 nucleotides matching TRBD1. CDR1 is LNHNV, CDR2 YYDKDF, per germline (reference sequence). Trimming removed 1 base from V and 4 bases from J; junction bases left unmatched: 9. This CDR3 region has 16 residues. CDR3 protein: CATSRGGGTGAYGYTF. The DNA for the CDR3 is TGTGCCACCAGCAGAGGGGGTGGCACAGGGGCCTATGGCTACACCTTC.

The chain couples TRBV4-2 to TRBJ1-2; D remains unclear. Per the germline V gene, CDR1 is LGHNA and CDR2 is YNFKEQ. Trimming stripped 2 bases from V and 1 base from J, with 14 bases between. CDR3 length: 16 residues. The CDR3 DNA follows: TGTGCCAGCAGCCAAAATCACAGAGTACTTAACTATGGCTACACCTTC. It is translated as CASSQNHRVLNYGYTF.

Comments on this clone: The same CDR3 is also encoded by other DNA sequences in this sample. The chain carries TRBV7-2 and TRBJ2-5; D call uncertain. Germline V gene data show CDR1 as SGHTA and CDR2 as FQGNSA. V lost 5 bases and J 1 base, leaving 8 bases between the germline ends. The CDR3 has 13 residues. This CDR3 reads CASSRRVQETQYF. In nucleotides, the CDR3 is TGTGCCAGCAGCCGGAGAGTCCAAGAGACCCAGTACTTC.

The chain recombines TRBV19 with TRBJ1-5, with 11 bases that match TRBD1. Germline CDR1 LNHDA, CDR2 SQIVND (reference sequence). V dropped 4 bases and J dropped 5; count of bases not matched to a gene: 4. There are 15 residues in the CDR3. CDR3 protein: CASSKGTGGDQPQHF. The CDR3 DNA follows: TGTGCCAGTAGTAAAGGGACAGGGGGTGATCAGCCCCAGCATTTT.

The rearrangement uses TRBV6-1 and TRBJ2-1; the D is unclear. This CDR3 region has 11 residues. From germline, CDR1 is MNHNS and CDR2 SASEGT. V lost 4 bases to trimming and J lost 10 bases, with 8 bases between them. The CDR3 DNA follows: TGTGCCAGCAGTGTGGTGCGCGAGCAGTTCTTC. This translates into CASSVVREQFF.

V and J are TRBV4-2 and TRBJ2-7; 7 bases align to TRBD2. Germline CDR1 and CDR2: LGHNA and YNFKEQ. The V gene end was trimmed by 0 bases and the J gene end by 5 bases; junction bases not matched to a gene: 16. The CDR3 extends over 18 amino acids. The CDR3 region has the DNA TGTGCCAGCAGCCAAGAACCTCCCCGTTTTAGCGGGTTTGACGAGCAGTACTTC. It is translated as CASSQEPPRFSGFDEQYF.

A few counts support this clone. The chain employs TRBV13 and TRBJ2-2, with 9 bases lining up with TRBD2. V lost 5 bases to trimming and J lost 1 base; unmatched junction nucleotides: 5. In germline, CDR1 is PRHDT, CDR2 FYEKMQ (reference sequence). The CDR3 is 16 amino acids. CDR3 loop: CASSQRLAVNTGELFF. The CDR3 region has the DNA TGTGCCAGCAGCCAAAGACTAGCGGTGAACACCGGGGAGCTGTTTTTT.

The chain has TRBV13 and TRBJ2-1, with 15 bases that match TRBD2. The CDR3 has 17 amino acids. V was pared by 1 base and J by 10 bases, with 8 bases of the junction left unmatched. Per the germline V gene, CDR1 is PRHDT and CDR2 is FYEKMQ (reference sequence). The CDR3 DNA is TGTGCCAGCAGCTTAGTCTGGACTAGCGGGGGGGCAAGGGAGCAGTTCTTC. Translation: CASSLVWTSGGAREQFF.

The rearrangement uses TRBV9 and TRBJ1-2; D remains unclear. The germline gives CDR1 SGDLS, CDR2 YYNGEE. V shed 0 bases and J shed 10 bases, with 10 bases lying between them. CDR3 length equals 12 residues. Written as DNA, the CDR3 is TGTGCCAGCAGCGTAGTAACTGGAGCCTACACCTTC. This gives the protein CASSVVTGAYTF.

V usage is TRBV30 and J usage is TRBJ1-6, with unresolved D. Germline CDR1 GTSNPN, CDR2 SVGIG (reference sequence). The V end lost 0 bases, the J end lost 12 bases, and 15 bases lay between the germline ends. There are 14 residues in the CDR3. The CDR3 nucleotides are TGTGCCTGGAGTGTACTTTCCCCGATGAGACCCCTCCACTTT. Protein sequence: CAWSVLSPMRPLHF.

The chain employs TRBV5-4 and TRBJ2-7, with TRBD1 as a possible D gene (8 bases). The germline V gene has CDR1 SGHNT and CDR2 YYREEE (reference sequence). The CDR3 extends over 14 amino acids. Trimming pared 2 bases from V and 5 bases from J, leaving 14 bases between. CDR3 sequence reads: CASSFGQGGNEQYF. The CDR3 coding sequence is TGTGCCAGCAGCTTCGGACAGGGAGGGAACGAGCAGTACTTC.

This chain uses TRBV5-5 with TRBJ1-2, with D possibly TRBD1 on 5 matching bases. V lost 1 base and J 5 bases, leaving 18 bases between the germline ends. This CDR3 region has 16 residues. Germline-derived CDR1 and CDR2 are SGHKS and YYEKEE (reference sequence). CDR3 residues: CASSLRVTAQPYGYTF. As DNA, the CDR3 is TGTGCCAGCAGCTTGAGGGTGACAGCCCAACCGTATGGCTACACCTTC. Using reference TRBV5-5 and TRBJ1-2 for the parts outside the CDR3, the full variable domain is DAGVTQSPTHLIKTRGQQVTLRCSPISGHKSVSWYQQVLGQGPQFIFQYYEKEERGRGNFPDRFSARQFPNYSSELNVNALLLGDSALYLCASSLRVTAQPYGYTFGSGTRLTVV.

This sequence joins TRBV7-2 and TRBJ2-3, with D perhaps matching TRBD2 (6 bases). From germline, CDR1 is SGHTA and CDR2 FQGNSA. There are 18 residues in the CDR3. V gave up 4 bases and J gave up 0 bases, with 20 bases separating them. The CDR3 is CASSYATLADPSTDTQYF. DNA for the CDR3: TGTGCCAGCAGCTACGCAACCTTAGCGGACCCTAGCACAGATACGCAGTATTTT.

This clone is labeled medium-sized. This chain links TRBV6-5 with TRBJ1-1, with D maybe TRBD1 (6 bases). The germline V and J ends were trimmed by 7 bases and 1 base, with 13 bases remaining between them. This CDR3 contains 14 residues. Germline CDR1 MNHEY, CDR2 SVGAGI. The CDR3 nucleotides read TGTGCCAGCAACCCCCTACAGGGGAACACTGAAGCTTTCTTT. Its protein product is CASNPLQGNTEAFF.

This chain links TRBV7-2 with TRBJ2-3; D unresolved. V shed 5 bases and J shed 2 bases, with 14 bases lying between them. The CDR3 sequence is 15 residues long. Germline CDR1 SGHTA, CDR2 FQGNSA. The CDR3 spells CASSPSYLDTDTQYF. DNA for the CDR3: TGTGCCAGCAGCCCAAGCTATCTAGACACAGATACGCAGTATTTT.

The gene calls are TRBV28 and TRBJ1-6, with TRBD1 as a possible D gene (5 bases). CDR1 is MDHEN and CDR2 is SYDVKM in the germline V gene. The CDR3 spans 18 residues. V shed 3 bases and J shed 14 bases, with 29 bases lying between them. The CDR3 nucleotides are TGTGCCAGCAGTTTGAAGGGCCCGGACATACACCCGAAGGGAACCCTCCACTTT. Encoded protein: CASSLKGPDIHPKGTLHF.